The 19 T cell receptor beta chains listed next were all sequenced from one sample in a study of identical twins. Via MiXCR, TCRdb re-called the 5' RACE reads, giving one row per CDR3 protein. The sample lists fewer than 800,000 distinct CDR3 sequences; around 7.4% were seen once. The sample was also reused in another study, on yellow fever vaccine responses in identical twins.

The sample taken for sequencing was PBMCs. These receptor sequences come from a woman in her late teens or twenties in good health.

This clonotype showed up just a few times. V usage is TRBV2 and J usage is TRBJ2-1; 10 bases map to TRBD2. The CDR3 has 17 amino acids. Germline assignment: CDR1 SNHLY and CDR2 FYNNEI. The junction had 14 bases not matched to a gene; V was cut back by 5 bases and J by 7 bases. CDR3 sequence (DNA): TGTGCCAGCAGTTCGCGGACTAGCGGACTTTTCGAGAATGAGCAGTTCTTC. Translating gives CASSSRTSGLFENEQFF.

CDR3 nucleotide sequence: TGTGCCAGCAGCCCCCCCGCGGGCATGTCCTACAATGAGCAGTTCTTC. Translating it yields CASSPPAGMSYNEQFF. V gene TRBV4-2 combines with J gene TRBJ2-1; TRBD2 might be the D (5 bases). CDR1 LGHNA and CDR2 YNFKEQ come from the germline V gene. Trimming removed 4 bases from V and 1 base from J, with 14 bases in between. The CDR3 has 16 amino acids.

This clonotype was picked up many times. J is TRBJ2-2 and V is TRBV7-9, with 9 positions matching TRBD1. V lost 2 bases to trimming and J lost 7 bases; unmatched junction nucleotides: 11. Germline CDR1 is SEHNR and CDR2 is FQNEAQ (reference sequence). The CDR3 is 17 amino acids. CDR3 nucleotide sequence: TGTGCCAGCAGCTTAATTGTACAGGGGGCCCCCGGCGGGGAGCTGTTTTTT. Protein sequence: CASSLIVQGAPGGELFF.

This clonotype has more than one count but fewer than ten. The chain employs TRBV5-1 and TRBJ2-1; D is undetermined. V was trimmed by 9 bases and J by 0 bases, leaving 7 bases between them. The CDR3 has 12 residues. The germline CDR1 and CDR2 sequences are SGHRS and YFSETQ. CDR3 protein: CATSSSYNEQFF. The CDR3, as DNA: TGCGCCACCTCGAGCTCCTACAATGAGCAGTTCTTC. The full variable domain, its missing parts supplied by reference TRBV5-1 and TRBJ2-1, is KAGVTQTPRYLIKTRGQQVTLSCSPISGHRSVSWYQQTPGQGLQFLFEYFSETQRNKGNFPGRFSGRQFSNSRSEMNVSTLELGDSALYLCATSSSYNEQFFGPGTRLTVL.

The chain uses TRBV7-9 and TRBJ2-2; 10 bases match TRBD1. V lost 5 bases and J lost 4; bases outside the gene matches: 10. The CDR3 is 17 residues long. Germline CDR1 SEHNR, CDR2 FQNEAQ (reference sequence). The DNA for the CDR3 is TGTGCCAGCAGCACATCCCGGGACAGGGGACTCACCGGGGAGCTGTTTTTT. Translated, it gives CASSTSRDRGLTGELFF.

The table lists this clonotype with many counts. This rearrangement joins TRBV12-3 or TRBV12-4 to TRBJ2-2; D gene unclear. V lost 7 bases to trimming and J lost 8 bases, with 14 bases between them. The CDR3 is made up of 13 amino acids. CDR3 DNA: TGTGCCAGCACCCAGGCCCGTAGTGGGGAGCTGTTTTTT. This sequence encodes CASTQARSGELFF.

This chain joins TRBV27 and TRBJ2-5; possibly TRBD2 for D (5 bases). The V and J ends lost 4 bases and 7 bases respectively, with 10 bases between them. Germline V gene lookup returns CDR1 MNHEY and CDR2 SMNVEV (reference sequence). The CDR3 contains 12 residues. CDR3 region: CASSSLSGTQYF. Here the CDR3 DNA reads TGTGCCAGCAGTTCCCTCAGCGGGACCCAGTACTTC.

This clonotype was found many times. The V and J genes are TRBV25-1 and TRBJ1-2; tentative D call: TRBD1 (5 bases). V was clipped by 0 bases and J by 5 bases, with 7 bases between them. From germline, CDR1 is MGHDK and CDR2 SYGVNS. CDR3 size: 13 residues. In DNA, the CDR3 is TGTGCCAGCAGTGAATACGGGGCTTATGGCTACACCTTC. It translates to CASSEYGAYGYTF.

At least ten counts were recorded for this clonotype. This chain uses TRBV7-2 with TRBJ1-5, with unresolved D. Trimming took off 5 bases at V and 4 bases at J, with 15 bases between the two ends. Germline lookup yields CDR1 SGHTA and CDR2 FQGNSA. The length of the CDR3 is 15 residues. The CDR3 bases are TGTGCCAGCAGCCCAGATAATACGCGAAATCAGCCCCAGCATTTT. Residues: CASSPDNTRNQPQHF.

In its sample, this clonotype was seen a few times. The gene calls are TRBV20-1 and TRBJ2-5; 8 bases agree with TRBD1. Germline V gives CDR1 DFQATT, CDR2 SNEGSKA (reference sequence). The length of the CDR3 is 13 residues. V gave up 6 bases and J gave up 4 bases; unmatched junction bases: 7. This chain's CDR3 is CSAVRGTGETQYF. Written as DNA, the CDR3 is TGCAGTGCCGTAAGGGGGACAGGAGAGACCCAGTACTTC.

In its sample, this clonotype was seen many times. This sequence joins TRBV11-1 and TRBJ1-4; 7 bases line up with TRBD1. J gave up 0 bases and V 5 bases, and 12 bases lay outside the gene matches. The CDR3 consists of 18 residues. The germline V gene encodes CDR1 SGHAT and CDR2 FQDESV (reference sequence). DNA for the CDR3: TGTGCCAGCAGCAAAAGGACAGGATCCGTTGCAACTAATGAAAAACTGTTTTTT. Amino acids: CASSKRTGSVATNEKLFF. The full variable domain, rest sourced from reference TRBV11-1 and TRBJ1-4, is EAEVAQSPRYKITEKSQAVAFWCDPISGHATLYWYRQILGQGPELLVQFQDESVVDDSQLPKDRFSAERLKGVDSTLKIQPAELGDSAMYLCASSKRTGSVATNEKLFFGSGTQLSVL.

This clonotype has a count of ten or more. This chain's CDR3 is CASSSNSDRGLYNSPLHF. CDR3 coding DNA: TGTGCCAGCAGCTCCAACTCGGACAGGGGGCTCTATAATTCACCCCTCCACTTT. This sequence joins TRBV13 and TRBJ1-6, with 11 positions matching TRBD1. The CDR3 is made up of 18 amino acids. Per the germline V gene, CDR1 is PRHDT and CDR2 is FYEKMQ (reference sequence). The trim removed 4 bases at V and 3 bases at J, leaving 8 bases unmatched.

At least ten counts were recorded for this clonotype. The chain combines TRBV12-3 or TRBV12-4 with TRBJ2-1, with D unresolved. The CDR3 contains 12 residues. The ends were cut back, 8 bases at V and 10 bases at J, with 15 bases in the middle. Here the CDR3 DNA reads TGTGCCAGCTGGCCCTCTTTTGGGGAGCAGTTCTTC. Amino acid sequence: CASWPSFGEQFF.

At least ten counts were recorded for this clonotype. The V and J genes are TRBV5-1 and TRBJ1-1, with 7 nucleotides matching TRBD1. This CDR3 is 15 amino acids long. Germline-derived CDR1 and CDR2 are SGHRS and YFSETQ. Trimming cost V 6 bases and J 0 bases; bases outside gene matches: 8. This chain's CDR3 is CASTQTGQLNTEAFF. The CDR3 nucleotides are TGCGCCAGCACCCAAACGGGACAGCTGAACACTGAAGCTTTCTTT. The full variable domain, with the rest looked up from reference TRBV5-1 and TRBJ1-1, is KAGVTQTPRYLIKTRGQQVTLSCSPISGHRSVSWYQQTPGQGLQFLFEYFSETQRNKGNFPGRFSGRQFSNSRSEMNVSTLELGDSALYLCASTQTGQLNTEAFFGQGTRLTVV.

The table lists this clonotype with many counts. J is TRBJ2-2 and V is TRBV12-3 or TRBV12-4, with 7 bases lining up with TRBD1. V lost 6 bases, J lost 6 bases, and 1 base stayed unmatched. This CDR3 is built from 12 residues. CDR3 residues: CASRTGPGELFF. The CDR3, as DNA: TGTGCCAGCAGGACAGGGCCCGGGGAGCTGTTTTTT.

The sample holds many counts of this clonotype. J is TRBJ2-1 and V is TRBV12-3 or TRBV12-4, with TRBD2 identical over 10 bases. The CDR3 is made up of 14 amino acids. V gave up 9 bases and J gave up 6 bases; unmatched junction bases: 8. The CDR3 bases are TGTGCCAGTAGTCCAGCGGGGGGGTTCAATGAGCAGTTCTTC. It translates to CASSPAGGFNEQFF.

The chain uses TRBV4-2 and TRBJ2-7; 13 bases are a match to TRBD2. Per germline, CDR1 LGHNA and CDR2 YNFKEQ. This CDR3 is 17 amino acids long. J was trimmed by 5 bases and V by 10 bases; bases with no gene match: 17. This chain's CDR3 is CAMSPHGGTSGTNEQYF. The CDR3 DNA is TGTGCCATGAGCCCCCATGGGGGGACTAGCGGGACCAACGAGCAGTACTTC.

The table lists this clonotype with a few counts. The V gene is TRBV2, the J gene TRBJ1-5, with D perhaps TRBD1 (5 bases). CDR1 is SNHLY and CDR2 is FYNNEI in the germline V gene. Trimming cost V 6 bases and J 3 bases, with 15 bases left between them. CDR3 length: 15 amino acids. CDR3: CASRGPGEPNQPQHF. The CDR3 DNA follows: TGTGCCAGCAGGGGCCCGGGGGAGCCCAATCAGCCCCAGCATTTT.

The chain combines TRBV12-3 or TRBV12-4 with TRBJ2-5, with 9 positions matching TRBD2. The trim removed 11 bases at V and 4 bases at J, leaving 8 bases unmatched. This CDR3 is built from 13 residues. CDR3 residues: CAPTAGGRETQYF. In DNA form, the CDR3 reads TGTGCCCCGACGGCGGGGGGGCGAGAGACCCAGTACTTC.